This T cell receptor beta chain was documented in a study of T cell responses to AZD1222 COVID-19 vaccine. Trimming cost V 7 bases and J 5 bases; bases outside gene matches: 8. There are 13 residues in the CDR3. Looked up from germline, CDR1 is SQVTM and CDR2 is ANQGSEA. Sequencing was performed with immunoSEQ multiplex PCR; in TCRdb, only in-frame clones are kept and a portion is missing. This sample has 150,000 or so clones, with 80% to 85% found just once. Sample: peripheral blood, taken on day 0 of MenACWY control vaccination. The chain carries TRBV29-1 and TRBJ2-1; 7 nucleotides match TRBD1. The clonotype originates from an adult in good health. The CDR3 DNA is TGCAGCGGGTATGGGACAGCGCACAATGAGCAGTTCTTC. Amino acids: CSGYGTAHNEQFF.